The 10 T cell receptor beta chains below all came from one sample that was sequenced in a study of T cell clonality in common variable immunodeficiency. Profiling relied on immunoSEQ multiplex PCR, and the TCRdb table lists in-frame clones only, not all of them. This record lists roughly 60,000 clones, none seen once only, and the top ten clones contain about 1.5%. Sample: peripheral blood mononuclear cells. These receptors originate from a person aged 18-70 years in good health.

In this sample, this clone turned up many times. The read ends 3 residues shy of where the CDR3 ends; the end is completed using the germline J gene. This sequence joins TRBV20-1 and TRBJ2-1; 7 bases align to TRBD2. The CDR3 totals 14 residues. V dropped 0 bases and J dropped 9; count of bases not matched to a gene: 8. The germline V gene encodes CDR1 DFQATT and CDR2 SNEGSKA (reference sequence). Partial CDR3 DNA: TGCAGTGCTAGAGAGCGGGGGTACTATGGTGAG. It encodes CSARERGYYGE. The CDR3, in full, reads CSARERGYYGEQFF.

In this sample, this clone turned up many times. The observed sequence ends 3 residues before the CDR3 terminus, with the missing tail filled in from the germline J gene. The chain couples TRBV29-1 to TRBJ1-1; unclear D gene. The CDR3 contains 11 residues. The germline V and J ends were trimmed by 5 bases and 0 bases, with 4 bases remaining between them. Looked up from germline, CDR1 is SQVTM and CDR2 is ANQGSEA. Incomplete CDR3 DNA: TGCAGCGTTTTCATGAACACTGAA. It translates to CSVFMNTE. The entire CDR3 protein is CSVFMNTEAFF.

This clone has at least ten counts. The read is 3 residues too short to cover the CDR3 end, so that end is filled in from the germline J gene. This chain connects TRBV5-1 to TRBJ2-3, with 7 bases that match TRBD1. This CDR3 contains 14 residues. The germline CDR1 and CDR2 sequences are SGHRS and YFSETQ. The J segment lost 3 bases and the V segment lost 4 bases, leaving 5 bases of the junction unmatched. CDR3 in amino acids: CASSTGQRTDTQYF. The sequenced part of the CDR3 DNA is TGCGCCAGCAGCACGGGACAGAGGACAGATACG.

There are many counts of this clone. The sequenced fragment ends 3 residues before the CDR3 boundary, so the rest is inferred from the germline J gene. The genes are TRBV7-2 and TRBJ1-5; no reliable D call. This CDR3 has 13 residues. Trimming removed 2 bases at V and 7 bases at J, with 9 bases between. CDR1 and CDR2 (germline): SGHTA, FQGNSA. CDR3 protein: CASSLMLRQPQHF. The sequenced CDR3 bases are TGTGCCAGCAGCTTAATGCTGCGGCAGCCC.

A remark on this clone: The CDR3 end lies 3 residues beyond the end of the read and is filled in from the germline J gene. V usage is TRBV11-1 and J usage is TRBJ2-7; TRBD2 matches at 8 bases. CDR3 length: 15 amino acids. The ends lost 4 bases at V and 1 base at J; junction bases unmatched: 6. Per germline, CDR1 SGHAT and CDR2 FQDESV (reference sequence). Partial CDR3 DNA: TGTGCCAGCAGCTCCACCGGGACTAGGTCCTACGAG. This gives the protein CASSSTGTRSYE. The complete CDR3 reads CASSSTGTRSYEQYF.

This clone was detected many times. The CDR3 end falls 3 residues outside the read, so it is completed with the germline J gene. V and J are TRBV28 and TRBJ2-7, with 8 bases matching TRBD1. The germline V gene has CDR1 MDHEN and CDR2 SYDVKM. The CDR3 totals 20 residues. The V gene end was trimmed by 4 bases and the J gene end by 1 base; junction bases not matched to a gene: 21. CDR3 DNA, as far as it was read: TGTGCCAGCAGTTCTGGCTCATGGACAGGGCCTTCAAGGGGTTCCTACGAG. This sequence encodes CASSSGSWTGPSRGSYE. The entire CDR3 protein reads CASSSGSWTGPSRGSYEQYF.

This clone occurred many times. The CDR3 is CAWSLGRGQGATEAFF. Incomplete CDR3 DNA: TGTGCCTGGAGCCTGGGCAGGGGACAGGGGGCAACTGAA. The J gene is TRBJ1-1, the V gene TRBV30; the match to TRBD1 covers 12 bases. The read ends 3 residues before the CDR3 terminus; that terminus is restored from the germline J gene. The CDR3 is made up of 16 amino acids. Unmatched junction bases numbered 10, after V lost 3 bases and J lost 5 bases. The germline V gene has CDR1 GTSNPN and CDR2 SVGIG (reference sequence).

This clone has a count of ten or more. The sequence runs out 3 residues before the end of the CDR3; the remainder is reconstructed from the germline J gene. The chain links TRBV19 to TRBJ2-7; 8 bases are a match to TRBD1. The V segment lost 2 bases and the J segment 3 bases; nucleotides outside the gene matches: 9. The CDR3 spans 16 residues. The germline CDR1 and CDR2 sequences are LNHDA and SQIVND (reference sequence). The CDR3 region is CASSISARGQIYEQYF. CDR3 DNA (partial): TGTGCCAGTAGTATATCCGCCAGGGGGCAGATCTACGAG.

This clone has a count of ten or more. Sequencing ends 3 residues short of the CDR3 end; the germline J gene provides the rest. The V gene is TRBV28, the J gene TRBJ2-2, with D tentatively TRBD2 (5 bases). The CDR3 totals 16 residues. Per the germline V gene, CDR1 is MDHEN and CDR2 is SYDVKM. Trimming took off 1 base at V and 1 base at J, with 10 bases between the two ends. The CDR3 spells CASSLFRGLNTGELFF. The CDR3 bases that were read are TGTGCCAGCAGTTTATTTCGGGGTCTGAACACCGGGGAG. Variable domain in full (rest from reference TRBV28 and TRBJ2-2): DVKVTQSSRYLVKRTGEKVFLECVQDMDHENMFWYRQDPGLGLRLIYFSYDVKMKEKGDIPEGYSVSREKKERFSLILESASTNQTSMYLCASSLFRGLNTGELFFGEGSRLTVL.

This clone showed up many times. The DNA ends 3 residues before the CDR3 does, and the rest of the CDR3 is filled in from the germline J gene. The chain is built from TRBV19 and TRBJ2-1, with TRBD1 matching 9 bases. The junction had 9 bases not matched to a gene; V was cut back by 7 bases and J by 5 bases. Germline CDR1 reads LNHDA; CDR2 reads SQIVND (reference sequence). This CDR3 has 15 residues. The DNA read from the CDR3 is TGTGCCAGTACCCGCCGGGACAGGGACAACAATGAG. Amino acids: CASTRRDRDNNE. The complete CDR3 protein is CASTRRDRDNNEQFF. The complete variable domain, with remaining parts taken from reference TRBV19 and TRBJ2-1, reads DGGITQSPKYLFRKEGQNVTLSCEQNLNHDAMYWYRQDPGQGLRLIYYSQIVNDFQKGDIAEGYSVSREKKESFPLTVTSAQKNPTAFYLCASTRRDRDNNEQFFGPGTRLTVL.